The 30 T cell receptor beta chains presented below share a single source sample, sequenced in a study of control samples from healthy donors and cancer patients. Generated by immunoSEQ multiplex PCR, the TCRdb table keeps only in-frame clones and is missing some. In the table there are about 140,000 clones, 80% to 95% of which are singletons. Sequenced input: blood. The receptor set was obtained from a man aged 30 to 39 in good health.

The rearrangement uses TRBV7-9 and TRBJ1-5; the D gene is possibly TRBD1 (6 bases). From germline, CDR1 is SEHNR and CDR2 FQNEAQ (reference sequence). V lost 5 bases to trimming and J lost 2 bases, with 16 bases between them. CDR3 length: 16 amino acids. Written as DNA, the CDR3 is TGTGCCAGCAGCCGATGGGACATTGGGGGCAATCAGCCCCAGCATTTT. This gives the protein CASSRWDIGGNQPQHF.

The chain has TRBV4-1 and TRBJ1-2; D perhaps matches TRBD1 (5 bases). Germline-derived CDR1 and CDR2 are MGHRA and YSYEKL. Trimming removed 4 bases from V and 4 bases from J, with 22 bases in between. This CDR3 is built from 17 residues. The CDR3, as DNA: TGCGCCAGCAGCCCCCGTTCGGGGGGAATGGAGTTCTATGGCTACACCTTC. As protein: CASSPRSGGMEFYGYTF.

The chain couples TRBV19 to TRBJ1-6; 9 bases agree with TRBD1. Unmatched junction bases numbered 7, after V lost 6 bases and J lost 10 bases. This CDR3 has 14 residues. CDR1 and CDR2 from the germline V gene are LNHDA and SQIVND (reference sequence). DNA of the CDR3: TGTGCCAGTAGAGGACAGGGGATGGGGTCACCCCTCCACTTT. It translates to CASRGQGMGSPLHF.

The chain combines TRBV7-6 with TRBJ2-7, with 10 bases that match TRBD2. The V gene end was trimmed by 1 base and the J gene end by 3 bases; junction bases not matched to a gene: 6. In germline, CDR1 is SGHVS, CDR2 FNYEAQ. This CDR3 has 16 amino acids. The CDR3 region has the DNA TGTGCCAGCAGCTTAGGAGGTCTAGCGGGAGTCTACGAGCAGTACTTC. Amino acid sequence: CASSLGGLAGVYEQYF.

The chain has TRBV19 and TRBJ1-5; perhaps TRBD1 as D (6 bases). CDR3 length: 14 amino acids. Germline-derived CDR1 and CDR2 are LNHDA and SQIVND (reference sequence). V shed 7 bases and J shed 4 bases, with 14 bases lying between them. The CDR3 DNA reads TGTGCCAGTAAGACAGGACCGACAAATCAGCCCCAGCATTTT. The encoded protein is CASKTGPTNQPQHF.

The chain joins TRBV5-1 to TRBJ1-1; D is unresolved. Per germline, CDR1 SGHRS and CDR2 YFSETQ. Trimming stripped 4 bases from V and 5 bases from J, with 12 bases between. The CDR3 contains 13 residues. CDR3 amino acids: CASSVGFGTEAFF. DNA for the CDR3: TGCGCCAGCAGCGTAGGATTTGGGACTGAAGCTTTCTTT.

The rearrangement joins TRBV11-2 to TRBJ2-7; D gene uncertain. V gave up 6 bases and J gave up 3 bases, with 9 bases separating them. CDR1 and CDR2 (germline): SGHAT, FQNNGV. This CDR3 spans 12 amino acids. The CDR3 protein is CASRGNSYEQYF. The CDR3 coding sequence is TGTGCCAGCAGGGGAAACAGCTACGAGCAGTACTTC.

V gene TRBV29-1 combines with J gene TRBJ2-1, with 7 bases identical to TRBD2. Unmatched junction bases numbered 6, after V lost 4 bases and J lost 3 bases. Germline V gene data show CDR1 as SQVTM and CDR2 as ANQGSEA. The CDR3 is made up of 14 amino acids. This chain's CDR3 is CSVGWGRVYNEQFF. The DNA for the CDR3 is TGCAGCGTTGGATGGGGGAGGGTCTACAATGAGCAGTTCTTC.

V and J are TRBV9 and TRBJ1-5; D unresolved. The V end lost 0 bases, the J end lost 0 bases, and 7 bases lay between the germline ends. Looked up from germline, CDR1 is SGDLS and CDR2 is YYNGEE. This CDR3 is built from 15 residues. The CDR3 sequence: CASSVGGDSNQPQHF. The CDR3, as DNA: TGTGCCAGCAGCGTAGGTGGGGATAGCAATCAGCCCCAGCATTTT.

The DNA of the CDR3 is TGTGCCAGCAGCTTATCCCCCCGCTACGAGCAGTACTTC. This sequence encodes CASSLSPRYEQYF. The genes are TRBV7-2 and TRBJ2-7; D unresolved. Germline CDR1 is SGHTA and CDR2 is FQGNSA. The germline V and J ends were trimmed by 2 bases and 3 bases, with 8 bases remaining between them. This CDR3 comprises 13 residues.

The gene calls are TRBV30 and TRBJ2-3; TRBD1 aligns across 7 bases. Germline V gene lookup returns CDR1 GTSNPN and CDR2 SVGIG (reference sequence). The CDR3 runs 14 residues. J was trimmed by 4 bases and V by 0 bases; bases with no gene match: 4. This chain's CDR3 is CAWSVQGTADTQYF. CDR3 sequence (DNA): TGTGCCTGGAGTGTACAGGGGACGGCAGATACGCAGTATTTT.

V is TRBV18 and J is TRBJ2-5; D is possibly TRBD1 (5 bases). V gave up 1 base and J gave up 4 bases, with 22 bases separating them. Germline V gene sequence: CDR1 KGHSH, CDR2 LQKENI. CDR3 length equals 18 residues. The CDR3 nucleotides are TGTGCCAGCTCACCACTCGGAAGTGTAAGTCCAACAGGAGAGACCCAGTACTTC. It encodes CASSPLGSVSPTGETQYF. The whole variable domain, remainder taken from reference TRBV18 and TRBJ2-5, is NAGVMQNPRHLVRRRGQEARLRCSPMKGHSHVYWYRQLPEEGLKFMVYLQKENIIDESGMPKERFSAEFPKEGPSILRIQQVVRGDSAAYFCASSPLGSVSPTGETQYFGPGTRLLVL.

This chain joins TRBV18 and TRBJ1-1; D ambiguous. V was pared by 6 bases and J by 1 base, with 12 bases between. Germline values: CDR1 KGHSH, CDR2 LQKENI. The CDR3 runs 14 residues. DNA of the CDR3: TGTGCCAGCTCCGCCGAGACAAAGAACACTGAAGCTTTCTTT. Its protein is CASSAETKNTEAFF.

The rearrangement uses TRBV30 and TRBJ2-3, with 11 nucleotides matching TRBD2. Germline loops: CDR1 GTSNPN, CDR2 SVGIG (reference sequence). Germline trimming cut 3 bases from V and 2 bases from J; bases unmatched to any gene: 7. There are 16 residues in the CDR3. The CDR3 sequence: CAWRVRTSGYTDTQYF. CDR3 DNA: TGTGCCTGGAGGGTTAGGACTAGCGGGTACACAGATACGCAGTATTTT.

This chain links TRBV28 with TRBJ1-2; no clear D. Deletions cut 6 bases from V and 5 bases from J, with 13 bases between. This CDR3 contains 13 residues. The V gene's germline CDR1 is MDHEN and CDR2 SYDVKM. The CDR3 region is CASRVLAPYGYTF. For the CDR3, the DNA is TGTGCCAGCAGAGTCCTGGCGCCATATGGCTACACCTTC.

The chain is built from TRBV6-2 or TRBV6-3 and TRBJ2-6; 7 bases agree with TRBD1. The trim removed 6 bases at V and 4 bases at J, leaving 6 bases unmatched. CDR3 size: 15 residues. Germline CDR1 MNHEY, CDR2 SVGEGT. The CDR3 DNA follows: TGTGCCAGCAGCGTGACAGGGTCAGGGGCCAACGTCCTGACTTTC. This encodes CASSVTGSGANVLTF.

V is TRBV11-3 and J is TRBJ2-1; D is possibly TRBD2 (5 bases). The CDR3 length is 14 residues. The ends were cut back, 3 bases at V and 7 bases at J, with 13 bases in the middle. CDR1 is SGHNT, CDR2 YENEEA, per germline. CDR3 coding DNA: TGTGCCAGCAGCTTTGAACTAGTCATGAATGAGCAGTTCTTC. Amino acid sequence: CASSFELVMNEQFF.

CDR3 residues: CASNTPKVGYNEQFF. CDR3 DNA: TGTGCCAGCAACACGCCCAAAGTGGGCTACAATGAGCAGTTCTTC. The chain joins TRBV7-2 to TRBJ2-1; D call uncertain. Germline CDR1 and CDR2: SGHTA and FQGNSA. The ends were cut back, 7 bases at V and 3 bases at J, with 16 bases in the middle. This CDR3 has 15 amino acids.

The chain combines TRBV18 with TRBJ2-3; 11 nucleotides align to TRBD1. Unmatched junction bases numbered 1, after V lost 1 base and J lost 1 base. Per germline, CDR1 KGHSH and CDR2 LQKENI. The CDR3 is made up of 16 amino acids. The CDR3 loop reads CASSPLGQGGTDTQYF. In nucleotides, the CDR3 is TGTGCCAGCTCACCACTGGGACAGGGGGGCACAGATACGCAGTATTTT.

V is TRBV5-1 and J is TRBJ2-1; maybe TRBD2 (5 bases). CDR3 length: 13 residues. CDR1 and CDR2 from the germline V gene are SGHRS and YFSETQ. The CDR3 loop reads CASGDRRNNEQFF. In DNA, the CDR3 is TGCGCGAGCGGTGATAGGAGAAACAATGAGCAGTTCTTC.

This chain connects TRBV27 to TRBJ2-7, with D unresolved. V was pared by 9 bases and J by 2 bases, with 17 bases between. The CDR3 is 14 residues long. The germline V gene encodes CDR1 MNHEY and CDR2 SMNVEV (reference sequence). The CDR3 reads CASSSQRDAYEQYF. DNA for the CDR3: TGTGCCAGTAGCTCCCAGCGAGATGCCTACGAGCAGTACTTC.

The rearrangement links TRBV12-3 or TRBV12-4 to TRBJ1-1, with unresolved D. Trimming pared 3 bases from V and 0 bases from J, leaving 2 bases between. The CDR3 consists of 12 residues. The CDR3 spells CASSLLNTEAFF. CDR3 bases: TGTGCCAGCAGTTTGCTGAACACTGAAGCTTTCTTT.

V is TRBV5-1 and J is TRBJ2-1; TRBD2 matches 11 bases. V lost 4 bases and J lost 7; bases outside the gene matches: 7. Per the germline V gene, CDR1 is SGHRS and CDR2 is YFSETQ. The CDR3 runs to 15 residues. The CDR3 DNA sequence: TGCGCCAGCAGCCGTAGCGGGAGGGGAGGGAATGAGCAGTTCTTC. It translates to CASSRSGRGGNEQFF.

The count of this clone is one. The chain recombines TRBV6-5 with TRBJ1-6, with D perhaps matching TRBD1 (6 bases). The CDR3 extends over 15 amino acids. Germline values: CDR1 MNHEY, CDR2 SVGAGI. Deletions cut 4 bases from V and 10 bases from J, with 17 bases between. Here the CDR3 DNA reads TGTGCCAGCAGTTTTCAGGGGTTCAGGGCCTCACCCCTCCACTTT. This gives the protein CASSFQGFRASPLHF.

V gene TRBV28 combines with J gene TRBJ2-7; D not resolved. With 5 bases removed from V and 2 bases from J, the gap between germline ends came to 10 bases. The CDR3 covers 13 residues. Germline assignment: CDR1 MDHEN and CDR2 SYDVKM. The DNA for the CDR3 is TGTGCCAGCAGTCTCTCAGAAACCTACGAGCAGTACTTC. Its protein is CASSLSETYEQYF.

This chain uses TRBV7-9 with TRBJ1-1; D is unclear. Germline loops: CDR1 SEHNR, CDR2 FQNEAQ (reference sequence). The V end was cut by 6 bases, the J end by 1 base, with 9 bases between. There are 13 residues in the CDR3. The CDR3 is CASRNRGNTEAFF. CDR3 coding DNA: TGTGCCAGCAGGAATCGGGGGAACACTGAAGCTTTCTTT. Full variable domain (missing parts from reference TRBV7-9 and TRBJ1-1): DTGVSQNPRHKITKRGQNVTFRCDPISEHNRLYWYRQTLGQGPEFLTYFQNEAQLEKSRLLSDRFSAERPKGSFSTLEIQRTEQGDSAMYLCASRNRGNTEAFFGQGTRLTVV.

This clone was observed once. The chain couples TRBV27 to TRBJ2-1; D is uncertain. V shed 8 bases and J shed 4 bases, with 18 bases lying between them. The germline V gene has CDR1 MNHEY and CDR2 SMNVEV (reference sequence). There are 15 residues in the CDR3. CDR3 DNA: TGTGCCAGCGGCTTGGGAATCCCTTCTTACAATGAGCAGTTCTTC. Translation: CASGLGIPSYNEQFF.

This clone was counted a single time. This sequence joins TRBV6-5 and TRBJ1-2, with D maybe TRBD1 (6 bases). The CDR3 is 14 residues long. With 6 bases removed from V and 2 bases from J, the gap between germline ends came to 13 bases. Germline V gene lookup returns CDR1 MNHEY and CDR2 SVGAGI. In DNA form, the CDR3 reads TGTGCCAGCAGACCCGACAGGCTAAACTATGGCTACACCTTC. Protein: CASRPDRLNYGYTF.

CDR3 DNA sequence: TGTGCCAGCAGCTTAGGGTCCAGGTCCGAGCAGTACTTC. Protein: CASSLGSRSEQYF. This rearrangement joins TRBV11-2 to TRBJ2-7; no reliable D call. CDR3 length: 13 residues. Germline CDR1 and CDR2: SGHAT and FQNNGV. V dropped 1 base and J dropped 6 bases, with 10 bases sitting between them.

Note on this clone: The junction departs from germline at one end; a sequencing error may be responsible. The chain recombines TRBV6-5 with TRBJ2-1, with TRBD2 matching 7 bases. This CDR3 has 13 residues. Germline loops: CDR1 MNHEY, CDR2 SVGAGI. CDR3 nucleotides: TGTGCCAGCACCGCAAGGGACTACGATGAGCAGTTCTTC. Amino acid sequence: CASTARDYDEQFF.